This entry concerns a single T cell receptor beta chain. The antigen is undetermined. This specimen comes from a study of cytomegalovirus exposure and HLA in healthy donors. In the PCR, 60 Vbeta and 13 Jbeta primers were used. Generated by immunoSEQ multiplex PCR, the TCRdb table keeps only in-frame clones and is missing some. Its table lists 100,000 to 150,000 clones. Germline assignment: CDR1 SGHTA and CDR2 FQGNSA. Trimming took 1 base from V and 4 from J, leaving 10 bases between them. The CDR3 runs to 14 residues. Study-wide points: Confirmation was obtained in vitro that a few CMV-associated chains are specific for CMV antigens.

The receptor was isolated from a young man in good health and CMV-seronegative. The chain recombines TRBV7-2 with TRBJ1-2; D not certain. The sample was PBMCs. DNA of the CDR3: TGTGCCAGCAGCTTAGTGGCTGCTTTCTATGGCTACACCTTC. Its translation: CASSLVAAFYGYTF.